The 30 T cell receptor beta chains presented below share a single source sample, sequenced in a study of Ad26.COV2.S vaccination and SARS-CoV-2 variants. Treatment of the sample: approximately 18 received Ad26.COV2.S at low or high dose, single or two shots; about five received placebo; per-sample allocation not given. Samples were taken on day 63 after the first vaccine or placebo injection. TCRdb's table, derived via immunoSEQ multiplex PCR, lists solely in-frame clones and lacks some. The sample yields roughly 510,000 clones, 70% to 90% seen once. This specimen was peripheral blood, taken in a trial of Ad26.COV2.S vaccine versus placebo. The receptor source for this set is a person between 18 and 59 years old who received the Ad26.COV2.S COVID-19 vaccine or a placebo.

The chain uses TRBV11-1 and TRBJ1-4; D ambiguous. The germline V gene has CDR1 SGHAT and CDR2 FQDESV (reference sequence). The CDR3 length is 13 residues. Trimming took off 5 bases at V and 0 bases at J, with 4 bases between the two ends. DNA for the CDR3: TGTGCCAGCAGCCTAACAACTAATGAAAAACTGTTTTTT. This translates into CASSLTTNEKLFF. Full variable domain (missing parts from reference TRBV11-1 and TRBJ1-4): EAEVAQSPRYKITEKSQAVAFWCDPISGHATLYWYRQILGQGPELLVQFQDESVVDDSQLPKDRFSAERLKGVDSTLKIQPAELGDSAMYLCASSLTTNEKLFFGSGTQLSVL.

In DNA, the CDR3 is TGCGCCAGCAGCTTGGGGTGGAACACTGAAGCTTTCTTT. Translated: CASSLGWNTEAFF. The chain joins TRBV5-1 to TRBJ1-1; D remains unclear. CDR1 is SGHRS and CDR2 is YFSETQ in the germline V gene. CDR3 length equals 13 residues. V was shortened by 0 bases and J by 1 base, with 4 bases between the two germline ends.

The rearrangement uses TRBV28 and TRBJ1-5, with TRBD1 as a possible D gene (5 bases). Trimming stripped 3 bases from V and 9 bases from J, with 15 bases between. The CDR3 length is 14 residues. Germline V lookup: CDR1 MDHEN, CDR2 SYDVKM. As DNA, the CDR3 is TGTGCCAGCAGTTTCAAGATTGCCGGGGGGCCCCAGCATTTT. It specifies CASSFKIAGGPQHF.

This chain links TRBV28 with TRBJ1-2; D call uncertain. With 7 bases removed from V and 4 bases from J, the gap between germline ends came to 19 bases. Germline lookup yields CDR1 MDHEN and CDR2 SYDVKM. The CDR3 is 15 residues long. CDR3 sequence (DNA): TGTGCCAGCATAGGGATAGGGTTAGAGCCCTATGGCTACACCTTC. This translates into CASIGIGLEPYGYTF.

This chain uses TRBV28 with TRBJ1-2; no clear D. The germline gives CDR1 MDHEN, CDR2 SYDVKM. The CDR3 loop spans 15 amino acids. V shed 2 bases and J shed 5 bases, with 15 bases lying between them. CDR3 amino acids: CASSLDFRRNYGYTF. The CDR3 coding sequence is TGTGCCAGCAGTTTAGATTTTAGACGGAATTATGGCTACACCTTC.

This chain uses TRBV6-5 with TRBJ2-7; D unresolved. V shed 4 bases and J shed 3 bases, with 13 bases lying between them. CDR1 is MNHEY, CDR2 SVGAGI, per germline. The CDR3 length is 14 residues. CDR3 nucleotide sequence: TGTGCCAGCAGTTCAGCAGTCCCCGGCTACGAGCAGTACTTC. Translated, it gives CASSSAVPGYEQYF.

This chain links TRBV28 with TRBJ2-3; D is possibly TRBD1 (5 bases). The CDR3 length is 16 residues. CDR1 is MDHEN and CDR2 is SYDVKM in the germline V gene. Trimming removed 3 bases from V and 2 bases from J, with 15 bases in between. Here the CDR3 reads CASSFFRAHYTDTQYF. The CDR3 DNA sequence: TGTGCCAGCAGTTTCTTCAGGGCCCATTACACAGATACGCAGTATTTT.

The J gene is TRBJ1-1, the V gene TRBV7-9; D unresolved. V was trimmed by 8 bases and J by 2 bases, leaving 12 bases between them. CDR1 is SEHNR and CDR2 is FQNEAQ in the germline V gene (reference sequence). There are 13 residues in the CDR3. CDR3 DNA sequence: TGTGCCAGCGGCGGGAGTTTTAACACTGAAGCTTTCTTT. It encodes CASGGSFNTEAFF.

The J gene is TRBJ2-1, the V gene TRBV28; 12 bases map to TRBD2. With 7 bases clipped from V and 7 bases from J, the junction kept 17 bases outside the gene matches. This CDR3 is built from 18 residues. The germline gives CDR1 MDHEN, CDR2 SYDVKM. The CDR3 sequence: CASTLGLAGGAAPNEQFF. In DNA form, the CDR3 reads TGTGCCAGCACCTTAGGGCTAGCGGGAGGGGCCGCCCCTAATGAGCAGTTCTTC.

The chain carries TRBV14 and TRBJ2-7, with D uncertain. Trimming removed 2 bases from V and 4 bases from J, with 3 bases in between. The germline CDR1 and CDR2 sequences are SGHDN and FVKESK. The CDR3 covers 11 residues. The CDR3 DNA is TGTGCCAGCAGCCAACAGTACGAGCAGTACTTC. Protein: CASSQQYEQYF.

This clone was detected once. V gene TRBV2 combines with J gene TRBJ2-7; 7 positions match TRBD1. The CDR3 runs 16 residues. V shed 1 base and J 1 base; nucleotides not matched to a gene: 7. The germline gives CDR1 SNHLY, CDR2 FYNNEI. The CDR3 loop reads CASSEEFWTGSYEQYF. As DNA, the CDR3 is TGTGCCAGCAGTGAAGAGTTCTGGACAGGTTCCTACGAGCAGTACTTC.

This clone was picked up one time. The chain recombines TRBV25-1 with TRBJ1-2, with 7 bases aligning to TRBD1. The CDR3 sequence is 14 residues long. Germline V CDR1 and CDR2: MGHDK, SYGVNS. Losses at the gene ends were 10 bases for V and 1 base for J; bases not matched to a gene: 9. The DNA of the CDR3 is TGTGCCACCTTCGACAGGGCTGGTAACTATGGCTACACCTTC. Protein product: CATFDRAGNYGYTF.

The chain carries TRBV6-5 and TRBJ2-2, with 12 bases lining up with TRBD2. After removal of 6 bases from V and 7 bases from J, the junction contained 3 bases not matched to a gene. Per germline, CDR1 MNHEY and CDR2 SVGAGI. This CDR3 is 14 amino acids long. The CDR3 coding sequence is TGTGCCAGCAGGACTAGCGGGAGCATCGGGGAGCTGTTTTTT. This gives the protein CASRTSGSIGELFF.

V and J are TRBV29-1 and TRBJ2-7, with 11 bases fitting TRBD2. The CDR3 extends over 16 amino acids. Germline values: CDR1 SQVTM, CDR2 ANQGSEA. V lost 5 bases, J lost 4 bases, and 13 bases stayed unmatched. This CDR3 reads CSVPGVIAGGPYEQYF. The CDR3 DNA sequence: TGCAGCGTTCCAGGGGTGATAGCGGGAGGGCCTTACGAGCAGTACTTC.

This chain uses TRBV29-1 with TRBJ1-3; the D is unclear. CDR3 length: 13 residues. Per the germline V gene, CDR1 is SQVTM and CDR2 is ANQGSEA. V lost 6 bases and J 0 bases, leaving 9 bases between the germline ends. CDR3 residues: CSVPGPSGNTIYF. The CDR3 DNA reads as TGCAGCGTCCCGGGCCCCTCTGGAAACACCATATATTTT.

V and J are TRBV6-5 and TRBJ2-3, with TRBD2 matching 10 bases. This CDR3 is 15 amino acids long. The trim removed 5 bases at V and 5 bases at J, leaving 7 bases unmatched. Germline CDR1 reads MNHEY; CDR2 reads SVGAGI. The CDR3 protein is CASSLIAGGGDTQYF. CDR3 nucleotides: TGTGCCAGCAGTCTAATAGCGGGAGGCGGAGATACGCAGTATTTT.

The CDR3 DNA is TGCGCCAGCAGCTTGGTTAGAAAGCCTAACAATGAGCAGTTCTTC. It encodes CASSLVRKPNNEQFF. The rearrangement links TRBV5-1 to TRBJ2-1; D gene ambiguous. The CDR3 extends over 15 amino acids. Trimming shortened V by 0 bases and J by 5 bases, and 12 bases separated the two germline ends. In germline, CDR1 is SGHRS, CDR2 YFSETQ.

The chain uses TRBV5-4 and TRBJ1-4; 8 nucleotides align to TRBD1. The ends lost 3 bases at V and 11 bases at J; junction bases unmatched: 9. The CDR3 has 14 residues. Germline lookup yields CDR1 SGHNT and CDR2 YYREEE (reference sequence). In DNA form, the CDR3 reads TGTGCCAGCAGCTCACGACAGGGGACTGAGAAACTGTTTTTT. Its translation is CASSSRQGTEKLFF.

This chain links TRBV29-1 with TRBJ2-7, with D possibly matching TRBD1 (5 bases). This CDR3 is 12 amino acids long. The V gene lost 4 bases and the J gene lost 6 bases, with 13 bases spanning the gap. Germline-derived CDR1 and CDR2 are SQVTM and ANQGSEA. CDR3 in DNA: TGCAGCGTTGTCTCCGCAGGGCTCGAGCAGTACTTC. Translated, it gives CSVVSAGLEQYF.

The rearrangement joins TRBV6-5 to TRBJ1-6; D not certain. This CDR3 is 13 amino acids long. Trimming stripped 0 bases from V and 7 bases from J, with 4 bases between. The V gene's germline CDR1 is MNHEY and CDR2 SVGAGI. Here the CDR3 DNA reads TGTGCCAGCAGTTACTCGGGGAATTCACCCCTCCACTTT. This gives the protein CASSYSGNSPLHF.

This rearrangement joins TRBV10-3 to TRBJ2-1; TRBD2 matches 13 bases. Trimming cost V 0 bases and J 6 bases; bases outside gene matches: 11. This CDR3 spans 19 amino acids. The germline V gene has CDR1 ENHRY and CDR2 SYGVKD. The CDR3: CAISESVWTSGRFRNEQFF. The CDR3 DNA reads TGTGCCATCAGTGAGTCGGTATGGACTAGCGGGAGATTCCGCAATGAGCAGTTCTTC.

The rearrangement links TRBV5-1 to TRBJ2-1; no reliable D call. The V gene's germline CDR1 is SGHRS and CDR2 YFSETQ. V shed 2 bases and J shed 0 bases, with 6 bases lying between them. This CDR3 is 14 amino acids long. CDR3 sequence: CASSLKGSYNEQFF. DNA for the CDR3: TGCGCCAGCAGCTTAAAGGGCTCCTACAATGAGCAGTTCTTC.

This chain links TRBV7-9 with TRBJ2-1, with 11 bases identical to TRBD2. Germline V gene data show CDR1 as SEHNR and CDR2 as FQNEAQ (reference sequence). This CDR3 comprises 18 residues. J lost 1 base, V lost 0 bases, and 5 bases had no gene match. The CDR3: CASSLARGLAESYNEQFF. The DNA of the CDR3 is TGTGCCAGCAGCTTAGCGCGGGGACTAGCGGAATCCTACAATGAGCAGTTCTTC.

The rearrangement uses TRBV29-1 and TRBJ2-2; D unresolved. The CDR3 consists of 14 residues. From germline, CDR1 is SQVTM and CDR2 ANQGSEA. Deletions cut 4 bases from V and 0 bases from J, with 9 bases between. Written as DNA, the CDR3 is TGCAGCGTTGGGGCACGGGCGAACACCGGGGAGCTGTTTTTT. Its translation: CSVGARANTGELFF.

The rearrangement links TRBV24-1 to TRBJ2-4; TRBD2 agrees at 7 bases. Germline lookup yields CDR1 KGHDR and CDR2 SFDVKD. The length of the CDR3 is 16 residues. V was clipped by 4 bases and J by 2 bases; unmatched bases: 7. The CDR3 here is CATSEPGGGTKNIQYF. The DNA for the CDR3 is TGTGCCACCAGTGAACCCGGGGGAGGGACCAAAAACATTCAGTACTTC.

CDR3 bases: TGTGCCATCAGCCAGGGGCCTCAAGAGACCCAGTACTTC. This codes for CAISQGPQETQYF. V gene TRBV10-3 combines with J gene TRBJ2-5, with D perhaps matching TRBD1 (6 bases). Germline lookup yields CDR1 ENHRY and CDR2 SYGVKD. Trimming cost V 6 bases and J 2 bases, with 10 bases left between them. This CDR3 spans 13 amino acids.

The chain links TRBV28 to TRBJ1-2, with TRBD1 matching over 10 bases. The CDR3 sequence is 15 residues long. V was clipped by 4 bases and J by 9 bases; unmatched bases: 11. Germline V gives CDR1 MDHEN, CDR2 SYDVKM. The CDR3 DNA follows: TGTGCCAGCAGTTCCGTAAGACAGGGGGCGAGGCGCTACACCTTC. Protein product: CASSSVRQGARRYTF.

The rearrangement uses TRBV9 and TRBJ2-2, with 8 bases that match TRBD2. After removal of 4 bases from V and 5 bases from J, the junction contained 7 bases not matched to a gene. CDR1 is SGDLS and CDR2 is YYNGEE in the germline V gene. This CDR3 has 15 amino acids. The CDR3 bases are TGTGCCAGCAGCATTAGCGGGATGGGGACCGGGGAGCTGTTTTTT. Its protein product is CASSISGMGTGELFF. Together with reference TRBV9 and TRBJ2-2, the CDR3 gives the full variable domain: DSGVTQTPKHLITATGQRVTLRCSPRSGDLSVYWYQQSLDQGLQFLIQYYNGEERAKGNILERFSAQQFPDLHSELNLSSLELGDSALYFCASSISGMGTGELFFGEGSRLTVL.

This clone occurred once. The chain couples TRBV5-1 to TRBJ1-1; 8 nucleotides line up with TRBD1. CDR3 size: 16 residues. V dropped 3 bases and J dropped 3; count of bases not matched to a gene: 10. The germline CDR1 and CDR2 sequences are SGHRS and YFSETQ. In DNA form, the CDR3 reads TGCGCCAGCAGCTCCGGACAGGGTTGGATTGACACTGAAGCTTTCTTT. This sequence encodes CASSSGQGWIDTEAFF.

The CDR3 loop is CASSPGLSGNTIYF. The DNA for the CDR3 is TGTGCCAGCAGCCCGGGACTCTCTGGAAACACCATATATTTT. The chain combines TRBV5-8 with TRBJ1-3; TRBD1 might be the D (5 bases). This CDR3 contains 14 residues. Germline V gene sequence: CDR1 SGHTS, CDR2 YDEGEE. Trimming cost V 4 bases and J 0 bases, with 8 bases left between them.